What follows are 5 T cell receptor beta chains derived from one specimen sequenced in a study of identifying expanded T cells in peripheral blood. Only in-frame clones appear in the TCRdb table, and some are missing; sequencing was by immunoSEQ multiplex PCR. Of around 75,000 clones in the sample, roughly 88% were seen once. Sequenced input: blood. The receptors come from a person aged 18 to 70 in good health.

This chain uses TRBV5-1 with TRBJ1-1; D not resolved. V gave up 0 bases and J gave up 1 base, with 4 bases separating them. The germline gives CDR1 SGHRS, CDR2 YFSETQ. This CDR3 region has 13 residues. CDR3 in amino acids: CASSLVANTEAFF. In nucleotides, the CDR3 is TGCGCCAGCAGCTTGGTGGCGAACACTGAAGCTTTCTTT.

CDR3 region: CASSKGQGGFYDTQYF. The CDR3 region has the DNA TGCGCCAGCAGCAAGGGACAGGGGGGATTTTATGATACGCAGTATTTT. The chain joins TRBV5-1 to TRBJ2-3; TRBD1 matches at 11 bases. V shed 4 bases and J 6 bases; nucleotides not matched to a gene: 10. Germline assignment: CDR1 SGHRS and CDR2 YFSETQ. The CDR3 extends over 16 amino acids.

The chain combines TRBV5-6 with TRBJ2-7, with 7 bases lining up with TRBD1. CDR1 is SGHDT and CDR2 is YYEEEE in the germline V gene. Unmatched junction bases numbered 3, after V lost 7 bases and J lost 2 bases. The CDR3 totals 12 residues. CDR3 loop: CASAQGTYEQYF. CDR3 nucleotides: TGTGCCAGCGCACAGGGGACCTACGAGCAGTACTTC.

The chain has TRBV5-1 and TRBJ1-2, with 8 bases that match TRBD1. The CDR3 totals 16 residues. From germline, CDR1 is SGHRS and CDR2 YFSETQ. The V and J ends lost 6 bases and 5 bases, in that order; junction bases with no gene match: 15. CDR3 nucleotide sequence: TGCGCCAGCAACAAAGGGACAGGCCAATCGGGATATGGCTACACCTTC. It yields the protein CASNKGTGQSGYGYTF.

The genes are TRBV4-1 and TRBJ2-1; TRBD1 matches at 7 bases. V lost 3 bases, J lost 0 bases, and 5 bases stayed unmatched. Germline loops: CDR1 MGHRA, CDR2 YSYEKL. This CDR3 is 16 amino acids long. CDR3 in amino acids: CASSQGQQSSYNEQFF. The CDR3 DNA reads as TGCGCCAGCAGCCAGGGACAGCAGAGCTCCTACAATGAGCAGTTCTTC.